Below are 25 T cell receptor beta chains sequenced from a single sample in a study of blood T cell repertoires in COVID-19. Produced via immunoSEQ multiplex PCR; TCRdb's table is partial and in-frame only. The sample lists 450,000 or so clones; roughly 90% were seen once. Source material: peripheral blood. The source of these receptors is a man between 18 and 29 years old with COVID-19, enrolled during active disease.

The rearrangement uses TRBV18 and TRBJ2-3; D ambiguous. This CDR3 comprises 16 residues. Germline CDR1 is KGHSH and CDR2 is LQKENI. V was trimmed by 2 bases and J by 5 bases, leaving 17 bases between them. This CDR3 is CASSPIPPSLEDTQYF. The CDR3 nucleotides are TGTGCCAGCTCACCAATACCCCCCTCCTTAGAAGATACGCAGTATTTT.

The chain is built from TRBV6-2 or TRBV6-3 and TRBJ2-7; no reliable D call. Per germline, CDR1 MNHEY and CDR2 SVGEGT. The CDR3 is made up of 14 amino acids. V dropped 2 bases and J dropped 0 bases, with 8 bases sitting between them. DNA of the CDR3: TGTGCCAGCAGTTACAGCGAGAACTCCTACGAGCAGTACTTC. It is translated as CASSYSENSYEQYF.

This chain uses TRBV4-1 with TRBJ2-1; TRBD2 matches at 11 bases. Trimming cost V 2 bases and J 8 bases; bases outside gene matches: 5. Germline V gives CDR1 MGHRA, CDR2 YSYEKL. This CDR3 region has 15 residues. CDR3 coding DNA: TGCGCCAGCAGCCAATTAGCGGGGGGGCAGGATGAGCAGTTCTTC. This sequence encodes CASSQLAGGQDEQFF.

The chain employs TRBV2 and TRBJ2-1, with 8 nucleotides matching TRBD2. There are 14 residues in the CDR3. Germline V CDR1 and CDR2: SNHLY, FYNNEI. With 10 bases clipped from V and 9 bases from J, the junction kept 14 bases outside the gene matches. Written as DNA, the CDR3 is TGTGCCACCCAATCCGGGGGGGCGAGAGTTGAGCAGTTCTTC. Amino acid sequence: CATQSGGARVEQFF.

The genes are TRBV7-9 and TRBJ2-1, with TRBD2 matching 8 bases. Trimming at V came to 5 bases and at J to 2 bases, leaving 5 bases not matched to a gene. Germline CDR1 is SEHNR and CDR2 is FQNEAQ (reference sequence). This CDR3 is 15 amino acids long. CDR3 region: CASSLRGGTYNEQFF. CDR3 in DNA: TGTGCCAGCAGCCTTCGGGGGGGCACCTACAATGAGCAGTTCTTC.

This clone is a singleton in its sample. As DNA, the CDR3 is TGTGCCTGGAGTCCCGGGACAGGGGTTTCACCCCTCCACTTT. Its protein product is CAWSPGTGVSPLHF. This chain links TRBV30 with TRBJ1-6, with 10 bases fitting TRBD1. Trimming took 2 bases from V and 9 from J; bases not matched to a gene: 4. The CDR3 length is 14 residues. Germline V gene data show CDR1 as GTSNPN and CDR2 as SVGIG (reference sequence). The full variable domain, rest sourced from reference TRBV30 and TRBJ1-6, is SQTIHQWPATLVQPVGSPLSLECTVEGTSNPNLYWYRQAAGRGLQLLFYSVGIGQISSEVPQNLSASRPQDRQFILSSKKLLLSDSGFYLCAWSPGTGVSPLHFGNGTRLTVT.

The V call is TRBV5-1, the J call TRBJ2-3; a weak D match, TRBD1 (5 bases). With 5 bases removed from V and 6 bases from J, the gap between germline ends came to 28 bases. Germline V gene lookup returns CDR1 SGHRS and CDR2 YFSETQ. CDR3 length equals 18 residues. As DNA, the CDR3 is TGCGCCAGCAGTTCTTTACCGACAGTACAAGAAGGGCCGGATACGCAGTATTTT. As protein: CASSSLPTVQEGPDTQYF.

This clone was found a few times. V gene TRBV7-9 combines with J gene TRBJ1-4; D not resolved. Germline-derived CDR1 and CDR2 are SEHNR and FQNEAQ (reference sequence). Trimming pared 5 bases from V and 2 bases from J, leaving 12 bases between. The CDR3 length is 15 residues. Here the CDR3 reads CASSPRGNTNEKLFF. Written as DNA, the CDR3 is TGTGCCAGCAGCCCTCGGGGAAACACTAATGAAAAACTGTTTTTT.

In regard to this clone: This same CDR3 is encoded by further DNA sequences in the sample. V usage is TRBV5-1 and J usage is TRBJ2-7; TRBD1 agrees at 11 bases. With 0 bases clipped from V and 5 bases from J, the junction kept 4 bases outside the gene matches. This CDR3 spans 15 amino acids. CDR1 is SGHRS, CDR2 YFSETQ, per germline. The CDR3 nucleotides are TGCGCCAGCAGCTTGGGGGGACAGGGGGGGAACGAGCAGTACTTC. Residues: CASSLGGQGGNEQYF.

The rearrangement links TRBV7-3 to TRBJ2-1, with 12 bases lining up with TRBD2. CDR1 and CDR2 from the germline V gene are SGHTA and FQGTGA. Trimming removed 5 bases from V and 0 bases from J; junction bases left unmatched: 11. The CDR3 consists of 19 residues. The CDR3 loop is CASSKLAGGGTSSYNEQFF. The CDR3 DNA reads TGTGCCAGCAGCAAACTAGCGGGAGGAGGGACTAGCTCCTACAATGAGCAGTTCTTC.

The CDR3 loop reads CASSSQSYNSPLHF. The CDR3 DNA is TGTGCCAGTAGCTCGCAGTCCTATAATTCACCCCTCCACTTT. The V gene is TRBV19, the J gene TRBJ1-6; no firm D call. CDR3 length: 14 amino acids. CDR1 is LNHDA, CDR2 SQIVND, per germline (reference sequence). The germline V and J ends were trimmed by 6 bases and 1 base, with 7 bases remaining between them. The full variable domain, in which reference TRBV19 and TRBJ1-6 provide the parts outside the CDR3, is DGGITQSPKYLFRKEGQNVTLSCEQNLNHDAMYWYRQDPGQGLRLIYYSQIVNDFQKGDIAEGYSVSREKKESFPLTVTSAQKNPTAFYLCASSSQSYNSPLHFGNGTRLTVT.

The V gene is TRBV7-3, the J gene TRBJ1-2; D is uncertain. CDR1 is SGHTA and CDR2 is FQGTGA in the germline V gene. V gave up 1 base and J gave up 6 bases, with 18 bases separating them. There are 16 residues in the CDR3. The CDR3 region has the DNA TGTGCCAGCAGCTTAATGCCGGCCCTGGGCGCCAATGGCTACACCTTC. Its translation is CASSLMPALGANGYTF.

The V call is TRBV5-6, the J call TRBJ1-4, with TRBD1 matching 12 bases. The CDR3 is made up of 16 amino acids. The ends lost 3 bases at V and 7 bases at J; junction bases unmatched: 7. Germline lookup yields CDR1 SGHDT and CDR2 YYEEEE. This chain's CDR3 is CASSSPGQGAGEKLFF. The DNA for the CDR3 is TGTGCCAGCAGCTCTCCGGGACAGGGGGCAGGTGAAAAACTGTTTTTT.

The DNA for the CDR3 is TGTGCCAGCAGTGAATGGGGGAGACAGGCCCGAAGGAATTCACCCCTCCACTTT. Amino acid sequence: CASSEWGRQARRNSPLHF. The chain is built from TRBV25-1 and TRBJ1-6; tentative D call: TRBD1 (6 bases). V was pared by 1 base and J by 7 bases, with 20 bases between. Germline V gene data show CDR1 as MGHDK and CDR2 as SYGVNS. This CDR3 has 18 residues. The whole variable domain, remainder taken from reference TRBV25-1 and TRBJ1-6, is EADIYQTPRYLVIGTGKKITLECSQTMGHDKMYWYQQDPGMELHLIHYSYGVNSTEKGDLSSESTVSRIRTEHFPLTLESARPSHTSQYLCASSEWGRQARRNSPLHFGNGTRLTVT.

This rearrangement joins TRBV7-2 to TRBJ1-1; D is perhaps TRBD1 (5 bases). This CDR3 comprises 14 residues. Trimming left V 5 bases short and J 6 bases short, with 16 bases between. CDR1 is SGHTA, CDR2 FQGNSA, per germline. The CDR3 nucleotides are TGTGCCAGCAGCATGAGATCGCGGGGCCCTGAAGCTTTCTTT. Amino acid sequence: CASSMRSRGPEAFF.

V gene TRBV7-9 combines with J gene TRBJ1-6; D perhaps matches TRBD1 (6 bases). From germline, CDR1 is SEHNR and CDR2 FQNEAQ (reference sequence). The CDR3 spans 17 residues. Trimming removed 4 bases at V and 0 bases at J, with 13 bases between. CDR3 amino acids: CASSSGRGSSYNSPLHF. In nucleotides, the CDR3 is TGTGCCAGCAGCTCAGGGAGGGGGAGCTCCTATAATTCACCCCTCCACTTT.

V usage is TRBV27 and J usage is TRBJ2-1, with D uncertain. Germline CDR1 MNHEY, CDR2 SMNVEV (reference sequence). The CDR3 loop spans 15 amino acids. Trimming took off 2 bases at V and 3 bases at J, with 11 bases between the two ends. The CDR3 coding sequence is TGTGCCAGCAGTTTAGGTAGGCCGGGCTACAATGAGCAGTTCTTC. Translated, it gives CASSLGRPGYNEQFF.

The chain carries TRBV2 and TRBJ2-7; D may be TRBD2 (6 bases). V lost 2 bases and J 0 bases, leaving 14 bases between the germline ends. The CDR3 is 16 residues long. CDR1 and CDR2 from the germline V gene are SNHLY and FYNNEI. DNA for the CDR3: TGTGCCAGCAGTGAAATTGGGACTTCCCCCTCCTACGAGCAGTACTTC. Its protein is CASSEIGTSPSYEQYF.

V and J are TRBV28 and TRBJ2-3; TRBD1 matches at 7 bases. The trim removed 2 bases at V and 6 bases at J, leaving 5 bases unmatched. This CDR3 is 14 amino acids long. Germline values: CDR1 MDHEN, CDR2 SYDVKM. CDR3 in amino acids: CASSLGGQEDTQYF. The CDR3 nucleotides read TGTGCCAGCAGTTTAGGAGGACAGGAGGATACGCAGTATTTT.

This rearrangement joins TRBV12-3 or TRBV12-4 to TRBJ2-3; a possible D gene is TRBD1 (5 bases). The CDR3 sequence is 13 residues long. V was shortened by 3 bases and J by 7 bases, with 11 bases between the two germline ends. CDR3 in amino acids: CASSFQGAYTQYF. CDR3 bases: TGTGCCAGCAGTTTCCAAGGGGCCTATACGCAGTATTTT.

This clone has only one observation. Other DNA sequences in the same sample also yield this CDR3. The chain carries TRBV6-5 and TRBJ2-7; maybe TRBD1 (5 bases). V was clipped by 5 bases and J by 3 bases, with 8 bases between them. The CDR3 contains 12 residues. CDR1 MNHEY and CDR2 SVGAGI come from the germline V gene. The CDR3 protein is CASSPQGYEQYF. CDR3 in DNA: TGTGCCAGCAGTCCCCAGGGCTACGAGCAGTACTTC.

The chain employs TRBV27 and TRBJ2-5, with TRBD1 identical over 10 bases. The J segment lost 4 bases and the V segment lost 5 bases, leaving 7 bases of the junction unmatched. Germline values: CDR1 MNHEY, CDR2 SMNVEV (reference sequence). The CDR3 is 15 amino acids. The CDR3: CASSLWDRGGETQYF. CDR3 nucleotide sequence: TGTGCCAGCAGTCTCTGGGACAGGGGAGGAGAGACCCAGTACTTC.

There are a few counts of this clone. The rearrangement joins TRBV9 to TRBJ1-5; D is perhaps TRBD1 (5 bases). CDR1 is SGDLS and CDR2 is YYNGEE in the germline V gene. Deletions cut 4 bases from V and 5 bases from J, with 16 bases between. The length of the CDR3 is 15 residues. CDR3 in amino acids: CASSPSGGVDQPQHF. CDR3 bases: TGTGCCAGCAGCCCCAGTGGGGGGGTGGATCAGCCCCAGCATTTT.

The chain is built from TRBV20-1 and TRBJ2-5; TRBD2 might be the D (6 bases). Germline CDR1 is DFQATT and CDR2 is SNEGSKA (reference sequence). This CDR3 has 14 amino acids. V lost 3 bases, J lost 5 bases, and 16 bases lay in between. This chain's CDR3 is CSASPPGAFETQYF. As DNA, the CDR3 is TGCAGTGCTAGTCCCCCGGGAGCGTTCGAGACCCAGTACTTC.

The chain employs TRBV6-4 and TRBJ2-1, with 12 bases matching TRBD2. Germline lookup yields CDR1 MRHNA and CDR2 SNTAGT. The CDR3 extends over 13 amino acids. With V trimmed by 6 bases and J by 8 bases, 2 bases remained unmatched. The CDR3 protein is CASRRLAGDEQFF. The CDR3 region has the DNA TGTGCCAGCAGGAGACTAGCGGGGGATGAGCAGTTCTTC.